The 25 T cell receptor beta chains below come from one sample, sequenced in a study of blood T cell repertoires in COVID-19. TCRdb's copy holds only in-frame clones and misses some; the assay was immunoSEQ multiplex PCR. The sample yields approximately 230,000 clones, roughly 91% seen once. Sequencing was performed on PBMCs or T cells enriched from blood (not recorded which). All receptors derive from a woman younger than 45 who had recovered from COVID-19.

This clone was counted ten times or more. V and J are TRBV4-2 and TRBJ2-7; 13 positions match TRBD2. The V gene end was trimmed by 10 bases and the J gene end by 7 bases; junction bases not matched to a gene: 4. The CDR3 has 12 amino acids. In germline, CDR1 is LGHNA, CDR2 YNFKEQ. The CDR3 loop is CATGLAGREQYF. The CDR3 DNA reads as TGTGCCACGGGACTAGCGGGGAGAGAGCAGTACTTC.

This chain uses TRBV7-9 with TRBJ1-5, with D unclear. The CDR3 extends over 13 amino acids. Germline assignment: CDR1 SEHNR and CDR2 FQNEAQ (reference sequence). Trimming took 5 bases from V and 2 from J, leaving 7 bases between them. In nucleotides, the CDR3 is TGTGCCAGCAGCGTCGAGGGCAATCAGCCCCAGCATTTT. It translates to CASSVEGNQPQHF.

The rearrangement uses TRBV27 and TRBJ2-1, with D tentatively TRBD1 (5 bases). This CDR3 comprises 14 residues. The V gene's germline CDR1 is MNHEY and CDR2 SMNVEV (reference sequence). V was clipped by 6 bases and J by 0 bases, with 9 bases between them. The CDR3 protein is CASRTGSSYNEQFF. The CDR3 DNA reads TGTGCCAGCAGAACAGGAAGCTCCTACAATGAGCAGTTCTTC.

This sequence joins TRBV6-5 and TRBJ2-5; the D is unclear. The V and J ends lost 9 bases and 2 bases respectively, with 7 bases between them. CDR1 is MNHEY and CDR2 is SVGAGI in the germline V gene. There are 11 residues in the CDR3. The CDR3 here is CASRRQETQYF. For the CDR3, the DNA is TGTGCCAGTAGAAGACAAGAGACCCAGTACTTC.

The chain is built from TRBV10-1 and TRBJ2-1; 7 bases line up with TRBD2. Germline V gene data show CDR1 as WNHNN and CDR2 as SYGVQD (reference sequence). V was pared by 6 bases and J by 5 bases, with 4 bases of the junction left unmatched. The CDR3 covers 13 residues. CDR3 sequence reads: CASRGRGNNEQFF. For the CDR3, the DNA is TGCGCCAGCAGGGGGCGGGGGAACAATGAGCAGTTCTTC.

The rearrangement uses TRBV3-1 (or the pseudogene TRBV3-2) and TRBJ2-7; 8 bases fit TRBD1. Losses at the gene ends were 5 bases for V and 2 bases for J; bases not matched to a gene: 23. This CDR3 is 20 amino acids long. CDR1 LGHDT and CDR2 YNNKEL come from the germline V gene (reference sequence). Written as DNA, the CDR3 is TGTGCCAGCAGCTCTTCATGGCTACCGGGACAGGCGACTCCCGCCTACGAGCAGTACTTC. Protein product: CASSSSWLPGQATPAYEQYF.

This rearrangement joins TRBV6-5 to TRBJ1-1; D possibly corresponds to TRBD1 (6 bases). CDR1 is MNHEY and CDR2 is SVGAGI in the germline V gene. The V end was cut by 6 bases, the J end by 5 bases, with 16 bases between. CDR3 length: 14 amino acids. The CDR3 spells CASRNREAATEAFF. The CDR3 nucleotides are TGTGCCAGCAGAAACAGGGAAGCGGCGACTGAAGCTTTCTTT.

This chain links TRBV3-1 (or the pseudogene TRBV3-2) with TRBJ2-1; D is perhaps TRBD2 (6 bases). Germline V lookup: CDR1 LGHDT, CDR2 YNNKEL (reference sequence). The V end lost 1 base, the J end lost 7 bases, and 14 bases lay between the germline ends. This CDR3 region has 15 residues. The CDR3 reads CASSQGSLAQNEQFF. CDR3 DNA: TGTGCCAGCAGCCAAGGAAGTCTAGCGCAGAATGAGCAGTTCTTC.

The V gene is TRBV30, the J gene TRBJ2-2, with D possibly matching TRBD1 (5 bases). Trimming stripped 2 bases from V and 2 bases from J, with 6 bases between. CDR3 length equals 13 residues. The germline V gene has CDR1 GTSNPN and CDR2 SVGIG (reference sequence). The CDR3 is CAWSTGNTGELFF. The CDR3, as DNA: TGTGCCTGGAGTACAGGAAACACCGGGGAGCTGTTTTTT.

The CDR3 sequence: CASSQGQLFEQFF. DNA for the CDR3: TGTGCCAGCAGCCAAGGACAGCTCTTTGAGCAGTTCTTC. The chain employs TRBV3-1 (or the pseudogene TRBV3-2) and TRBJ2-1, with TRBD1 as a possible D gene (5 bases). This CDR3 region has 13 residues. V lost 1 base, J lost 9 bases, and 10 bases lay in between. Germline V CDR1 and CDR2: LGHDT, YNNKEL (reference sequence).

This chain links TRBV28 with TRBJ1-1; D is uncertain. Germline values: CDR1 MDHEN, CDR2 SYDVKM. The CDR3 covers 13 residues. Trimming left V 6 bases short and J 4 bases short, with 12 bases between. CDR3 coding DNA: TGTGCCAGCAGCCCTATAGGGAGCACTGAAGCTTTCTTT. Its protein product is CASSPIGSTEAFF. The variable domain in full, completed from reference TRBV28 and TRBJ1-1, reads DVKVTQSSRYLVKRTGEKVFLECVQDMDHENMFWYRQDPGLGLRLIYFSYDVKMKEKGDIPEGYSVSREKKERFSLILESASTNQTSMYLCASSPIGSTEAFFGQGTRLTVV.

This clone was observed a single time. The CDR3 spells CASSTRGGFQPQHF. As DNA, the CDR3 is TGTGCCAGCAGTACAAGGGGCGGATTTCAGCCCCAGCATTTT. The J gene is TRBJ1-5, the V gene TRBV28, with a tentative D call TRBD1 (5 bases). Germline loops: CDR1 MDHEN, CDR2 SYDVKM. The length of the CDR3 is 14 residues. V was pared by 5 bases and J by 6 bases, with 14 bases between. The variable domain in full, completed from reference TRBV28 and TRBJ1-5, reads DVKVTQSSRYLVKRTGEKVFLECVQDMDHENMFWYRQDPGLGLRLIYFSYDVKMKEKGDIPEGYSVSREKKERFSLILESASTNQTSMYLCASSTRGGFQPQHFGDGTRLSIL.

The chain couples TRBV28 to TRBJ2-7; maybe TRBD1 (5 bases). V shed 5 bases and J shed 6 bases, with 17 bases lying between them. In germline, CDR1 is MDHEN, CDR2 SYDVKM. The CDR3 length is 14 residues. CDR3 region: CASSPNRRGSEQYF. The DNA of the CDR3 is TGTGCCAGCAGTCCCAACCGAAGGGGAAGCGAGCAGTACTTC.

The chain couples TRBV27 to TRBJ1-2; 12 bases line up with TRBD1. The germline V gene encodes CDR1 MNHEY and CDR2 SMNVEV (reference sequence). The CDR3 runs 17 residues. With 2 bases clipped from V and 6 bases from J, the junction kept 10 bases outside the gene matches. Written as DNA, the CDR3 is TGTGCCAGCAGTTTAAAGAGTGCCCGGGACAGGGGGCATGGCTACACCTTC. Translated: CASSLKSARDRGHGYTF.

This clone was detected only once. V gene TRBV5-1 combines with J gene TRBJ1-1; D is perhaps TRBD1 (5 bases). This CDR3 is built from 13 residues. V was shortened by 2 bases and J by 5 bases, with 10 bases between the two germline ends. Germline CDR1 and CDR2: SGHRS and YFSETQ. As DNA, the CDR3 is TGCGCCAGCAGCTTAGGGGTAGAAACTGAAGCTTTCTTT. This encodes CASSLGVETEAFF. Full variable domain (outside the CDR3, taken from reference TRBV5-1 and TRBJ1-1): KAGVTQTPRYLIKTRGQQVTLSCSPISGHRSVSWYQQTPGQGLQFLFEYFSETQRNKGNFPGRFSGRQFSNSRSEMNVSTLELGDSALYLCASSLGVETEAFFGQGTRLTVV.

This CDR3 reads CASSPDWGPNTEAFF. The CDR3 DNA is TGTGCCAGCTCACCAGACTGGGGGCCGAACACTGAAGCTTTCTTT. The gene calls are TRBV18 and TRBJ1-1; D possibly corresponds to TRBD1 (6 bases). CDR3 length: 15 amino acids. The germline gives CDR1 KGHSH, CDR2 LQKENI. V was shortened by 2 bases and J by 1 base, with 11 bases between the two germline ends.

This clone was observed once. This chain joins TRBV29-1 and TRBJ2-1; D perhaps matches TRBD2 (5 bases). The CDR3 covers 18 residues. Germline CDR1 SQVTM, CDR2 ANQGSEA. Trimming shortened V by 0 bases and J by 6 bases, and 24 bases separated the two germline ends. This CDR3 reads CSVEDLLSPAVEGNEQFF. CDR3 DNA: TGCAGCGTTGAAGATCTTCTTTCCCCCGCCGTCGAGGGCAATGAGCAGTTCTTC.

J is TRBJ1-2 and V is TRBV29-1; D not certain. This CDR3 has 14 amino acids. The V gene's germline CDR1 is SQVTM and CDR2 ANQGSEA. Here the CDR3 DNA reads TGCGGAGCTTTCGGGGTCCGCGAGGACTATGGCTACACCTTC. This codes for CGAFGVREDYGYTF.

The rearrangement links TRBV27 to TRBJ1-6; 7 positions agree with TRBD1. CDR1 and CDR2 from the germline V gene are MNHEY and SMNVEV (reference sequence). Trimming removed 7 bases from V and 8 bases from J; junction bases left unmatched: 11. CDR3 length: 15 amino acids. CDR3 protein: CASKGWGTAHSPLHF. CDR3 sequence (DNA): TGTGCCAGCAAGGGGTGGGGGACAGCCCATTCACCCCTCCACTTT.

The V and J genes are TRBV28 and TRBJ1-2; D unclear. The V end lost 4 bases, the J end lost 0 bases, and 9 bases lay between the germline ends. The germline V gene has CDR1 MDHEN and CDR2 SYDVKM. The CDR3 contains 14 residues. Here the CDR3 reads CASSSTVANYGYTF. The CDR3 coding sequence is TGTGCCAGCAGTTCCACGGTGGCTAACTATGGCTACACCTTC.

V usage is TRBV19 and J usage is TRBJ1-2; no definite D call. Germline CDR1 reads LNHDA; CDR2 reads SQIVND (reference sequence). The CDR3 runs 15 residues. The V and J ends lost 1 base and 3 bases respectively, with 12 bases between them. Here the CDR3 DNA reads TGTGCCAGTAGTATAGGGTACAGACCTGACTATGGCTACACCTTC. Its translation: CASSIGYRPDYGYTF.

This clone appeared once. The chain couples TRBV28 to TRBJ1-3; D might be TRBD1 (5 bases). V shed 4 bases and J shed 0 bases, with 10 bases lying between them. The germline gives CDR1 MDHEN, CDR2 SYDVKM. The CDR3 consists of 15 residues. In nucleotides, the CDR3 is TGTGCCAGCAGTTCCGACAGAGCCTCTGGAAACACCATATATTTT. Protein: CASSSDRASGNTIYF. Full variable domain (missing parts from reference TRBV28 and TRBJ1-3): DVKVTQSSRYLVKRTGEKVFLECVQDMDHENMFWYRQDPGLGLRLIYFSYDVKMKEKGDIPEGYSVSREKKERFSLILESASTNQTSMYLCASSSDRASGNTIYFGEGSWLTVV.

The J gene is TRBJ1-6, the V gene TRBV10-3; D may be TRBD1 (6 bases). The ends were cut back, 10 bases at V and 10 bases at J, with 20 bases in the middle. CDR3 length: 14 amino acids. CDR1 is ENHRY, CDR2 SYGVKD, per germline. This CDR3 reads CATSTGSYDSPLHF. The CDR3 coding sequence is TGTGCCACCTCGACAGGATCCTACGACTCACCCCTCCACTTT.

This chain uses TRBV27 with TRBJ2-1, with 12 bases identical to TRBD2. The CDR3 runs to 15 residues. Trimming removed 6 bases from V and 8 bases from J; junction bases left unmatched: 8. Germline assignment: CDR1 MNHEY and CDR2 SMNVEV (reference sequence). The CDR3 sequence: CASRIRLAGVYEQFF. Written as DNA, the CDR3 is TGTGCCAGCAGGATCCGACTAGCGGGAGTTTATGAGCAGTTCTTC.

Concerning this clone: Other DNA variants within this sample encode the same CDR3. The rearrangement uses TRBV28 and TRBJ1-2; TRBD1 aligns across 7 bases. The CDR3 has 13 amino acids. CDR1 and CDR2 from the germline V gene are MDHEN and SYDVKM. V shed 8 bases, J shed 3 bases, and the junction held 6 bases outside the gene matches. CDR3 nucleotide sequence: TGTGCCAGCTCTCCGGGACAGCACTATGGCTACACCTTC. Protein product: CASSPGQHYGYTF.